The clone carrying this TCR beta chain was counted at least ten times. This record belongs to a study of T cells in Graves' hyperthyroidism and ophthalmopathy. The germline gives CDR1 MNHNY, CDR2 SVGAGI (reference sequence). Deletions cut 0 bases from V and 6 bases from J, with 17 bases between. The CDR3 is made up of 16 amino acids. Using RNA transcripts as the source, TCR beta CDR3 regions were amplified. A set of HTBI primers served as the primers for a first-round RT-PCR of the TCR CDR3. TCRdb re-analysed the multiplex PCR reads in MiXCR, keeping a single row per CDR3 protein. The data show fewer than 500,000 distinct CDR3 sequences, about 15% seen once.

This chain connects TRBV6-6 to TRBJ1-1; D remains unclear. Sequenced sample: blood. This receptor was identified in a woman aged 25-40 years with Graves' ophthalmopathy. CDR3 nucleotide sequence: TGTGCCAGCAGTTACTCGTTAACCCCAAGTGGGCCTGAAGCTTTCTTT. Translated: CASSYSLTPSGPEAFF.